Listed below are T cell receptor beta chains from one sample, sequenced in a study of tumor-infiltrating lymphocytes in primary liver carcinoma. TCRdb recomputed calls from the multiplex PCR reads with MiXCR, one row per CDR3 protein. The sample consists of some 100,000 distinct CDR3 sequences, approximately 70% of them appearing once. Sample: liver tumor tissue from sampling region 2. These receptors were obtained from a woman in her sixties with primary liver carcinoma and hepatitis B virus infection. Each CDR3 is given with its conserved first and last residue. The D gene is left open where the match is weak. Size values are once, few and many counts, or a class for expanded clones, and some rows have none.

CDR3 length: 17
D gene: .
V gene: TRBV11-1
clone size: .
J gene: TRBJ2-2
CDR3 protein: CASSARPLLVNTRELFF
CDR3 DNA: TGTGCCAGCAGTGCCCGGCCACTCCTAGTTAACACCAGGGAGCTGTTTTTT

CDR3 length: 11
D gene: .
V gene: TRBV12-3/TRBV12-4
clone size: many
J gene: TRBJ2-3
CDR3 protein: CASSFVDTQYF
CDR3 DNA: TGTGCCAGCAGTTTTGTAGATACGCAGTATTTT

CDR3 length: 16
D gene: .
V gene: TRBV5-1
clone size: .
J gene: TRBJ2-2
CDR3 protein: CASSPQRAGSTGELCF
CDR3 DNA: TGCGCCAGCAGCCCCCAGCGCGCAGGGAGCACCGGGGAGCTGTGTTTT

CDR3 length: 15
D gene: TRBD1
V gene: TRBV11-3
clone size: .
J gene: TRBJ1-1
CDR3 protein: CASNLGQGATLEAYF
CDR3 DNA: TGTGCCAGCAACCTGGGACAGGGGGCGACGCTTGAAGCTTACTTT

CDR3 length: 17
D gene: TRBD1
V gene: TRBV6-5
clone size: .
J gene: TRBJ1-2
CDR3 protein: CASSPYRTGESPTGYTF
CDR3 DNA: TGTGCCAGCAGTCCCTATAGGACAGGGGAAAGCCCTACTGGCTACACCTTC

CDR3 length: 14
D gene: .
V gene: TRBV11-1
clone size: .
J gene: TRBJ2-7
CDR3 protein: CASSGKRVTYEQYF
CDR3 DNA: TGTGCCAGCAGTGGGAAGAGGGTCACTTACGAGCAGTACTTC

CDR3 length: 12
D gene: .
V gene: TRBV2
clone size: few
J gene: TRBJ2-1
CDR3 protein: CASTPDLSEQFF
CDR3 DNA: TGTGCCAGCACGCCAGATTTGAGTGAGCAGTTCTTC

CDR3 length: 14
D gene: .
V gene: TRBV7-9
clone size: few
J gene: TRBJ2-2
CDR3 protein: CASSPRANTGELSF
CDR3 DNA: TGTGCCAGCAGCCCCCGGGCGAACACCGGGGAGCTGTCTTTT

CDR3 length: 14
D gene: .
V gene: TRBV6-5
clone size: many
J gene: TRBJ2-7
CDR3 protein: CASSQDKGGYEQYF
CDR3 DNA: TGTGCCAGCAGTCAAGATAAGGGCGGGTACGAGCAGTACTTC

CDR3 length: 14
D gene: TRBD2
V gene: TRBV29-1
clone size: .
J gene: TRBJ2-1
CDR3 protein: CSVELSGSLNEQFF
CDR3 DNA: TGCAGCGTTGAGCTCAGCGGGAGTCTGAATGAGCAGTTCTTC

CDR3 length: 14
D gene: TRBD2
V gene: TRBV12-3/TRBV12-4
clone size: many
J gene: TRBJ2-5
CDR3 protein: CASTIGGSGETQYF
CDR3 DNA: TGTGCCAGCACCATTGGCGGGAGTGGTGAGACCCAGTACTTC

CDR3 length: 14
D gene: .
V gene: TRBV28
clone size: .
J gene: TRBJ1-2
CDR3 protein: CACSLELGKMGYTF
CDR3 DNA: TGTGCCTGTAGTTTAGAACTGGGAAAGATGGGCTACACCTTC

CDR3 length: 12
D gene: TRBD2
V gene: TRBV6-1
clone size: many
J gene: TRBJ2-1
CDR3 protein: CASSEASSGGFF
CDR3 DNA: TGTGCCAGCAGTGAAGCCTCTAGCGGGGGGTTCTTC

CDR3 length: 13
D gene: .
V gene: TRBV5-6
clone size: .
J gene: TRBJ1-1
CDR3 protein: CTSRLGRNTEAFF
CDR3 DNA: TGTACCAGCAGGTTGGGTAGGAACACTGAAGCTTTCTTT

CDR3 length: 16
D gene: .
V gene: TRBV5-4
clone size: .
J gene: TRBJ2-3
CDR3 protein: CASSSVRADGTDTQYF
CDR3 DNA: TGTGCCAGCAGCTCAGTTAGAGCGGACGGGACAGATACGCAGTATTTT

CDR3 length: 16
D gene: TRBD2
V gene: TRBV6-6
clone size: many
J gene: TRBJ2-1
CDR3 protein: CASTPGGRAVINEQFF
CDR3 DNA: TGTGCCAGCACCCCCGGCGGGAGGGCCGTAATCAATGAGCAGTTCTTC

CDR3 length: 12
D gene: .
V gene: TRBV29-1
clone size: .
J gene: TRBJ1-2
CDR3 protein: CSVSRVDYGYTF
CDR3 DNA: TGCAGCGTCTCGAGGGTAGACTATGGCTACACCTTC

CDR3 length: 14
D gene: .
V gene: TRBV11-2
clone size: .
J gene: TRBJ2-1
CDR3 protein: CASSLWAVTNEQFF
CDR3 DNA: TGTGCAAGCAGCCTGTGGGCTGTGACCAATGAGCAGTTCTTC

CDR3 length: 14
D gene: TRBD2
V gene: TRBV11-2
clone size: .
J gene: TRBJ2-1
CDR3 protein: CDSSSIAGMHEQFF
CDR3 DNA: TGTGACAGCAGTTCCATAGCGGGGATGCATGAGCAGTTCTTC

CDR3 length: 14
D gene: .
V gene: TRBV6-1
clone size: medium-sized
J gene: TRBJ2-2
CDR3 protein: CASSELFLRGELFF
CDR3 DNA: TGTGCCAGCAGTGAACTGTTCTTGAGGGGGGAGCTGTTTTTT

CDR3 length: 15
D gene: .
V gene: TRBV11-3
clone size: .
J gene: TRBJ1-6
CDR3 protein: CASSPAEAGDSPIHF
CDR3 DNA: TGTGCCAGCAGCCCTGCCGAGGCGGGAGATTCACCCATCCACTTT

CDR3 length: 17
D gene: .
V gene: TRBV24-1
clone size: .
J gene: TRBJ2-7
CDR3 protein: CATSDRGSPEGRGEQYF
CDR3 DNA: TGTGCCACCAGTGATAGAGGATCGCCGGAGGGCCGGGGCGAGCAGTATTTC

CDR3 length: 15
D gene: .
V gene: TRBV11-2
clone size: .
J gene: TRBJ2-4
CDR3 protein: CASSLDARERDIQYF
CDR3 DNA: TGTGCCAGCAGCTTAGATGCTAGGGAGCGCGACATTCAGTACTTC

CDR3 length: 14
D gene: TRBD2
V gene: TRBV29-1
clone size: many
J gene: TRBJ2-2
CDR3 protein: CSVDRAGDHGELFF
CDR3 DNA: TGCAGCGTTGATCGAGCGGGAGATCACGGGGAGCTGTTTTTT

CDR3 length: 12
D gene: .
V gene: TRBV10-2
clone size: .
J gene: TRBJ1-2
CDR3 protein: CASTQNSYGYTF
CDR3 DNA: TGCGCCAGTACCCAAAATAGCTATGGCTACACCTTC

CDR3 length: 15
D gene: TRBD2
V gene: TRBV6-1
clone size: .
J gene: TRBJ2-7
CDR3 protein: CASTAETSGSYEQYF
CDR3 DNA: TGTGCAAGCACTGCTGAGACTAGCGGGAGCTACGAGCAGTACTTC

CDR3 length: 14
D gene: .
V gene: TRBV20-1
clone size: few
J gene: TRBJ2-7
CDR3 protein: CSARVSPALYEQYF
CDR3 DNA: TGCAGTGCTAGAGTTAGCCCCGCGCTTTACGAGCAGTACTTC

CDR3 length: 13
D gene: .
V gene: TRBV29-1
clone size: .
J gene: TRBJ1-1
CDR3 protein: CSVKTTKNTEAFF
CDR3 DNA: TGTAGCGTTAAAACCACCAAGAACACTGAAGCTTTCTTT

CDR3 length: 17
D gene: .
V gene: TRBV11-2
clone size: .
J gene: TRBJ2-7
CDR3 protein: CASSLVEGLFDSYEQYF
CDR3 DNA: TGTGCCAGCAGCTTAGTGGAGGGCCTCTTTGATAGCTACGAGCAGTACTTC